Below, one T cell receptor beta chain is given with its context. The sample comes from a study of technical replicates of blood from several donors. This CDR3 has 15 residues. Germline lookup yields CDR1 MNHEY and CDR2 SVGAGI. V was trimmed by 3 bases and J by 3 bases, leaving 13 bases between them. Clones were sequenced by immunoSEQ multiplex PCR, and TCRdb holds only the in-frame ones, with some missing. The sample has fewer than 100,000 clones, around 97% seen once. The chain couples TRBV6-5 to TRBJ2-3; D is perhaps TRBD2 (5 bases). This receptor was obtained from a human donor in good health. The material sequenced was T cells isolated from PBMCs. CDR3 sequence (DNA): TGTGCCAGCAGTTATAGAGCGTCGGGGACAGATACGCAGTATTTT. Protein: CASSYRASGTDTQYF.